This T cell receptor (beta chain) is from a study of blood T cell repertoires in COVID-19. Study-level information: The analysed material was cDNA or gDNA that came from T cells, B-cell-depleted T cells, or PBMCs.

The CDR3 runs 17 residues. V was cut by 1 base and J by 5 bases, with 19 bases left in between. From germline, CDR1 is LGHNA and CDR2 YNFKEQ. In the study's own analysis: Quantification of nucleated cells was approximated via reference gene primer amplification. The repertoire was sequenced with immunoSEQ multiplex PCR; TCRdb's copy has only in-frame clones and lacks some. The V and J calls and clone size come from that table; D and trimming were worked out from the DNA. The table lists some 150,000 clones, more than 70% of them singletons. The source is a human donor in a cohort sampled during active COVID-19. This rearrangement joins TRBV4-2 to TRBJ2-3, with a tentative D call TRBD2 (5 bases). Specimen: peripheral blood. The CDR3 loop is CASSQAGLAGSGDTQYF. DNA for the CDR3: TGTGCCAGCAGCCAAGCTGGGCTAGCAGGATCCGGAGATACGCAGTATTTT.